The rows below give T cell receptor beta chains drawn from one sample of a study of T cell responses to AZD1222 COVID-19 vaccine. Assay: immunoSEQ multiplex PCR; the TCRdb copy retains only in-frame clones and omits some. The sample contains about 81,000 clones, 75% to 90% of which appear only once. Sequenced material: peripheral blood, taken 28 days after the second AZD1222 dose. The source is an adult who received the AZD1222 COVID-19 vaccine. The CDR3 runs from the conserved cysteine through the conserved F or W. Each record gives: D gene, clone size, J gene, V gene, CDR3 DNA, CDR3 protein. The D gene is left open where the match is weak. Size is stated for part of the rows, as once, few or many counts, or as a class when the clone is expanded.

TRBD2 NA TRBJ2-7 TRBV28 TGTGCCAGCAGTCGATCAGGGACTAGCTCCTACGAGCAGTACTTC CASSRSGTSSYEQYF
NA NA TRBJ1-3 TRBV9 TGTGCCAGCAGCGTAGGCAGGGTGGGAAACACCATATATTTT CASSVGRVGNTIYF
NA NA TRBJ1-1 TRBV27 TGTGCCAGCAGTTTAGGGTGGGCTGCTGAAGCTTTCTTT CASSLGWAAEAFF
TRBD1 NA TRBJ2-5 TRBV5-1 TGCGCCAGCAGCTTGGCCGTGGGACAGGGAAAAGAGACCCAGTACTTC CASSLAVGQGKETQYF
NA NA TRBJ1-6 TRBV28 TGTGCCAGCAGTTTATATAGAATCCAAGGGGCACCCCTCCACTTT CASSLYRIQGAPLHF
NA many TRBJ2-7 TRBV6-6 TGTGCCAGCAGTCCCATGGGCGCGACGGCAACCTACGAGCAGTACTTC CASSPMGATATYEQYF
TRBD2 NA TRBJ2-1 TRBV27 TGTGCCAGCAGTTCCCCGGGAGGAGGGGAATACAATGAGCAGTTCTTC CASSSPGGGEYNEQFF
NA NA TRBJ1-1 TRBV3-1/TRBV3-2 TGTGCCAGCAGCCAAGTACCGGAGGGCACTGAAGCTTTCTTT CASSQVPEGTEAFF
TRBD1 NA TRBJ1-4 TRBV28 TGTGCCAGCAGAAAACAGGGGGTAGTTGAAAAACTGTTTTTT CASRKQGVVEKLFF
NA NA TRBJ1-1 TRBV24-1 TGTGCCACCAGTGATGGGTCAGCGAACACTGAAGCTTTCTTT CATSDGSANTEAFF
NA NA TRBJ1-2 TRBV5-6 TGTGCCAGCAGCTCCACAACCTCAGTGTACTATGGCTACACCTTC CASSSTTSVYYGYTF
TRBD2 NA TRBJ2-1 TRBV5-1 TGCGCCAGCAGCTTGGTTTCTAGCGGGAGTCCCTCCTACAATGAGCAGTTCTTC CASSLVSSGSPSYNEQFF
NA NA TRBJ1-2 TRBV28 TGTGCCAGCAGTTTAGGGACGCCGAAAGTGAGCTATACCTTC CASSLGTPKVSYTF
NA NA TRBJ2-7 TRBV24-1 TGTGCCACCAGGGGGGTGGGGGAGCAGTACTTC CATRGVGEQYF
NA NA TRBJ2-7 TRBV6-1 TGTGCCAGCAGGCAGGGAGATATGGCTTACGAGCAGTACTTC CASRQGDMAYEQYF
NA NA TRBJ1-1 TRBV5-1 TGCGCCAGCAGCATGGACAGCCTGAACACTGAAGCTTTCTTT CASSMDSLNTEAFF
NA once TRBJ1-5 TRBV5-5 TGTGCCAGCAGCATACAGGGCGGGTCGGGCAATCAGCCCCAGCATTTT CASSIQGGSGNQPQHF
NA NA TRBJ1-2 TRBV19 TGTGCCAGTAGTGGGGCAGGCCGGGGAGGTGGCTACACCTTC CASSGAGRGGGYTF
NA NA TRBJ2-7 TRBV5-6 TGTGCCAGCAGCTTGTTGTCAGATCGCTACGAGCAGTACTTC CASSLLSDRYEQYF
NA NA TRBJ1-4 TRBV4-1 TGCGCCAGCAGCCTAGGTGGGATCTACACCCAGGGGACTAATGAAAAACTGTTTTTT CASSLGGIYTQGTNEKLFF
NA once TRBJ1-6 TRBV5-1 TGCGCCAGCAGCTCCGCCGCCGACAAAAATTCACCCCTCCACTTT CASSSAADKNSPLHF
NA few TRBJ1-2 TRBV29-1 TGCAGCGTTGACCCCGGCGAGGGCGACTATGGCTACACCTTC CSVDPGEGDYGYTF
NA NA TRBJ1-1 TRBV27 TGTGCCAGCAGACAACAGGGTTCTGAAGCTTTCTTT CASRQQGSEAFF
NA NA TRBJ2-3 TRBV2 TGTGCCAGCAGTAGCACAGGTTTTATATCGTCAGATACGCAGTATTTT CASSSTGFISSDTQYF
NA few TRBJ1-2 TRBV15 TGTGCCACCAGCAGAGATCGCGTCTATGGCTACACCTTC CATSRDRVYGYTF
NA NA TRBJ1-6 TRBV7-8 TGTGCCAGCTCCGCGGTCAGCTATAATTCACCCCTCCACTTT CASSAVSYNSPLHF
NA NA TRBJ2-3 TRBV2 TGTGCCAGCAGTGAAGGAGGAGGTACCTCCTCCACAGATACGCAGTATTTT CASSEGGGTSSTDTQYF
TRBD1 few TRBJ1-5 TRBV29-1 TGCAGTGTCCGGGACAGCGGGGATCAGCCCCAGCATTTT CSVRDSGDQPQHF
NA NA TRBJ1-3 TRBV28 TGTGCCAGCAGTTTATCAGGGGTTGGAAACACCATATATTTT CASSLSGVGNTIYF
NA NA TRBJ1-1 TRBV7-2 TGTGCCAGCAGCTTATACAGGAGTGAAGCTTTCTTT CASSLYRSEAFF
TRBD1 NA TRBJ1-6 TRBV11-2 TGTGCCAGCAGCTATACGGGACAGGATAATTCACCCCTCCACTTT CASSYTGQDNSPLHF
NA NA TRBJ1-6 TRBV4-1 TGCGCCAGCAGCCCACAGGGAGGGAATTCACCCCTCCACTTT CASSPQGGNSPLHF
NA NA TRBJ1-5 TRBV30 TGTGCCTGGAGTAAAAGGTTGGTGTATCAGCCCCAGCATTTT CAWSKRLVYQPQHF
NA few TRBJ2-7 TRBV20-1 TGCAGTGCCGAGATGGGCCCTCTAAGGTACTTC CSAEMGPLRYF
NA NA TRBJ1-5 TRBV6-6 TGTGCCAGCAACCTTGGCGGGGGGCGGAATCAGCCCCAGCATTTT CASNLGGGRNQPQHF
TRBD2 NA TRBJ2-5 TRBV3-1/TRBV3-2 TGTGCCAGCAGCGAACACCCGGGACTAGCGGGAGGAGGAGAGACCCAGTACTTC CASSEHPGLAGGGETQYF
TRBD1 few TRBJ1-5 TRBV9 TGTGCCAGCAGTAGAGGACAGGGGAGCAATCAGCCCCAGCATTTT CASSRGQGSNQPQHF
TRBD1 NA TRBJ1-1 TRBV7-3 TGTGCCAGCCTTAGACAGGGGAACACTGAAGCTTTCTTT CASLRQGNTEAFF
NA NA TRBJ1-2 TRBV7-9 TGTGCCAGCAGCTTAGGCGTTTCGGGGAACTATGGCTACACCTTC CASSLGVSGNYGYTF
NA few TRBJ1-3 TRBV4-2 TGTGCCAGCAGGGGGAGCTACTCTGGAAACACCATATATTTT CASRGSYSGNTIYF
NA NA TRBJ2-7 TRBV4-1 TGCGCCAGCAGCCAGAAGATGGGAGCCTACGAGCAGTACTTC CASSQKMGAYEQYF
NA NA TRBJ1-6 TRBV5-6 TGTGCCAGCAGCCGTCCGGGGTCTAATTCACCCCTCCACTTT CASSRPGSNSPLHF
NA few TRBJ1-2 TRBV30 TGTGCCTGGAGTGTAACTGGGGAAGGCGGCTACACCTTC CAWSVTGEGGYTF
NA NA TRBJ2-2 TRBV27 TGTGCCAGCAGTATGACACTTAACACCGGGGAGCTGTTTTTT CASSMTLNTGELFF
NA NA TRBJ2-1 TRBV5-4 TGTGCCAGCAGCACCAGAGTCAGCAATGAGCAGTTCTTC CASSTRVSNEQFF
NA NA TRBJ1-4 TRBV28 TGTGCCAGCAGTTTTCTTTCGTTCAAGCCGGGCTACTGGGATGAAAAACTGTTTTTT CASSFLSFKPGYWDEKLFF